This T cell receptor beta chain stems from a study of T cell responses to AZD1222 COVID-19 vaccine. Findings and limits, study-wide: Breadth and depth of Spike-specific TCRs rose after two AZD1222 doses. CD4 TCRs associated with vaccination spanned spike, dominating at 160-218 and 743-854. Scientists sampled the repertoires only once the peak T cell response had passed. White British donors predominated, females outnumbered males, and clonal diversity was possibly underestimated.

Comments on this clone: Its antigen is as yet unknown.

Data came from immunoSEQ multiplex PCR; TCRdb stores just in-frame clones and leaves some out. The sample holds 140,000 to 150,000 clones, approximately 90% seen once. The germline CDR1 and CDR2 sequences are LGHDT and YNNKEL (reference sequence). The ends were cut back, 3 bases at V and 3 bases at J, with 6 bases in the middle. This CDR3 has 12 residues. This TCR was recovered from an adult in good health. Sequencing used peripheral blood, obtained on day 0 of AZD1222 vaccination. This chain connects TRBV3-1 (or the pseudogene TRBV3-2) to TRBJ2-7, with D uncertain. CDR3: CASSQGFYEQYF. In DNA form, the CDR3 reads TGTGCCAGCAGCCAGGGCTTCTACGAGCAGTACTTC.